Below, 7 T cell receptor beta chains from the same sample are listed, as sequenced in a study of CD8+CD57+ T cells in acquired aplastic anemia. For sequencing, patients were chosen who had shown expansion of CD8+CD57+ cells by flow cytometry. Genomic DNA was employed as the template in profiling TCR beta VDJ and CDR3. One entry per CDR3 protein, called by TCRdb with MiXCR from the reads. The sample has more than 150,000 distinct CDR3 sequences, approximately 48% seen once; the top ten hold more than 1.5%. Sequencing input: sorted CD4+, CD8+, or CD8+CD57+ T cells (not recorded which) from PBMCs. The origin of the receptors is a human donor with aplastic anemia.

This chain uses TRBV7-6 with TRBJ1-4; D remains unclear. V lost 5 bases, J lost 0 bases, and 4 bases lay in between. The V gene's germline CDR1 is SGHVS and CDR2 FNYEAQ. The CDR3 contains 13 residues. DNA of the CDR3: TGTGCCAGCAGCCCTTCAACTAATGAAAAACTGTTTTTT. Protein sequence: CASSPSTNEKLFF.

The chain is built from TRBV19 and TRBJ1-2, with D maybe TRBD1 (5 bases). V lost 5 bases and J lost 2, with 9 bases in between. The length of the CDR3 is 13 residues. The germline V gene encodes CDR1 LNHDA and CDR2 SQIVND (reference sequence). For the CDR3, the DNA is TGTGCCAGTAGTGTGGGACCGAACTATGGCTACACCTTC. This gives the protein CASSVGPNYGYTF.

At least ten counts were recorded for this clonotype. The chain employs TRBV3-1 and TRBJ1-6, with D hard to call. This CDR3 has 15 amino acids. Trimming took off 2 bases at V and 7 bases at J, with 12 bases between the two ends. Germline CDR1 reads LGHDT; CDR2 reads YNNKEL (reference sequence). The chain's CDR3 is CASSQLATVNSPLHF. CDR3 bases: TGTGCCAGCAGCCAACTTGCGACGGTAAATTCACCCCTCCACTTT.

As for this clonotype: A read error may explain this, as a much larger clone is one base away. This likely comes from a read error, as the CDR3 has no conserved phenylalanine or tryptophan at its end. This chain connects TRBV5-8 to TRBJ1-4, with TRBD1 identical over 8 bases. Germline-derived CDR1 and CDR2 are SGHTS and YDEGEE. V shed 5 bases, J shed 6 bases, and the junction held 6 bases outside the gene matches. This CDR3 spans 14 amino acids. The CDR3, as DNA: TGTGCCAGCAGTTCCGACAGGGGTGATGAAAAACTGTTTTTG. Residues: CASSSDRGDEKLFL.

The CDR3 DNA follows: TGTGCCAGCAGCTCACTACAGGGAAGGGGGGCTTTCTTT. This sequence encodes CASSSLQGRGAFF. This chain connects TRBV7-8 to TRBJ1-1; possibly TRBD1 for D (6 bases). The CDR3 is 13 amino acids. Germline-derived CDR1 and CDR2 are SGHVS and FQNEAQ. V dropped 4 bases and J dropped 11 bases, with 17 bases sitting between them.

Only a few counts were recorded for this clonotype. The V and J genes are TRBV20-1 and TRBJ2-5, with D unresolved. Germline V gene sequence: CDR1 DFQATT, CDR2 SNEGSKA (reference sequence). This CDR3 contains 14 residues. The CDR3 loop reads CSSEEGIQRKTQYF. The CDR3 region has the DNA TGCAGCAGTGAGGAAGGGATTCAACGGAAGACCCAGTACTTC.

This clonotype was counted only a few times. This chain links TRBV2 with TRBJ2-7; 12 bases line up with TRBD1. With V trimmed by 4 bases and J by 5 bases, 3 bases remained unmatched. Germline values: CDR1 SNHLY, CDR2 FYNNEI. The CDR3 contains 14 residues. The CDR3 DNA is TGTGCCAGCAGTGGGGGACAGGGGGCCCACGAGCAGTACTTC. Translation: CASSGGQGAHEQYF.